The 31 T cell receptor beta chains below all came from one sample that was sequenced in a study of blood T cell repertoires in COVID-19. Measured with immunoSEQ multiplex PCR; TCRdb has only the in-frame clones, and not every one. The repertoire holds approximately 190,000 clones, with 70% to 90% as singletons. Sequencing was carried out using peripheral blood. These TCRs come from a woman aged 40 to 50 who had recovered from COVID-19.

The DNA for the CDR3 is TGTGCCAGCAGCGTAGGCGGGAGAAGTCCCTACGAGCAGTACTTC. Amino acids: CASSVGGRSPYEQYF. This chain joins TRBV9 and TRBJ2-7; TRBD2 agrees at 7 bases. Germline CDR1 and CDR2: SGDLS and YYNGEE. After removal of 0 bases from V and 2 bases from J, the junction contained 5 bases not matched to a gene. The CDR3 runs 15 residues.

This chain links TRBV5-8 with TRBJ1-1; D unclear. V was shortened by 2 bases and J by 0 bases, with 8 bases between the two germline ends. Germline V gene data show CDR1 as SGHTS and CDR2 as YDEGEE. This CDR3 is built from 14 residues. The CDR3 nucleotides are TGTGCCAGCAGCTTCTCACTGATGAACACTGAAGCTTTCTTT. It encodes CASSFSLMNTEAFF.

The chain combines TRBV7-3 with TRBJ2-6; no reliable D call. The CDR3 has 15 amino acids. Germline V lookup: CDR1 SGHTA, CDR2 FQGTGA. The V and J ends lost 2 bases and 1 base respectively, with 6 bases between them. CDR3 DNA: TGTGCCAGCAGCTTATATGCGTCTGGGGCCAACGTCCTGACTTTC. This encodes CASSLYASGANVLTF.

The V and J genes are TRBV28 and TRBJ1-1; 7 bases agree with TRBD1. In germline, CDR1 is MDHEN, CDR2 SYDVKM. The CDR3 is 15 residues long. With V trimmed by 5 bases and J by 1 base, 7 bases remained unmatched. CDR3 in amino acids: CASSPPDRENTEAFF. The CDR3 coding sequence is TGTGCCAGCAGTCCTCCTGACAGGGAGAACACTGAAGCTTTCTTT.

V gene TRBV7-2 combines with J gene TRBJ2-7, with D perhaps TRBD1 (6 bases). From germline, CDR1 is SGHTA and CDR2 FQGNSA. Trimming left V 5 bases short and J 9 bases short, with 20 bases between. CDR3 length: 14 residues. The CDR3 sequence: CASSPRQANYAQYF. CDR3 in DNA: TGTGCCAGCAGCCCCCGACAGGCGAACTATGCGCAGTACTTC. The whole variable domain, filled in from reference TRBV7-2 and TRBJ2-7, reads GAGVSQSPSNKVTEKGKDVELRCDPISGHTALYWYRQSLGQGLEFLIYFQGNSAPDKSGLPSDRFSAERTGGSVSTLTIQRTQQEDSAVYLCASSPRQANYAQYFGPGTRLTVT.

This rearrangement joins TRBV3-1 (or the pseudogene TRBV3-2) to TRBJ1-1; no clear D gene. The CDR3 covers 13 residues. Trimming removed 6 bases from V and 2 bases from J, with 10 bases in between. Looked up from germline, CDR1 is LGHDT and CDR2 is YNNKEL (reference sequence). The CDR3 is CASSPLTNTEAFF. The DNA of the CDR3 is TGTGCCAGCAGTCCCTTAACAAACACTGAAGCTTTCTTT.

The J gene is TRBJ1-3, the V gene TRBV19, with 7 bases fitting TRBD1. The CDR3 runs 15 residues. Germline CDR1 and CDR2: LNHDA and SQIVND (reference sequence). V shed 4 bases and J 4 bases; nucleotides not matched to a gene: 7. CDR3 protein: CASSTRQGGGNTIYF. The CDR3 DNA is TGTGCCAGTAGTACCCGACAGGGCGGAGGAAACACCATATATTTT. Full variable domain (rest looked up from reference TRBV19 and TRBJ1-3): DGGITQSPKYLFRKEGQNVTLSCEQNLNHDAMYWYRQDPGQGLRLIYYSQIVNDFQKGDIAEGYSVSREKKESFPLTVTSAQKNPTAFYLCASSTRQGGGNTIYFGEGSWLTVV.

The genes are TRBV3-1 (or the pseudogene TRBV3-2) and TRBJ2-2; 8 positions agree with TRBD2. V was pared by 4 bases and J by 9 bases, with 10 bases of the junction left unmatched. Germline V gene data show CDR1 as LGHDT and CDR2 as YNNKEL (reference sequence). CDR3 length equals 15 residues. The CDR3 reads CASSPVGLAGRELFF. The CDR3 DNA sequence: TGTGCCAGCAGCCCAGTGGGGCTAGCGGGTCGGGAGCTGTTTTTT.

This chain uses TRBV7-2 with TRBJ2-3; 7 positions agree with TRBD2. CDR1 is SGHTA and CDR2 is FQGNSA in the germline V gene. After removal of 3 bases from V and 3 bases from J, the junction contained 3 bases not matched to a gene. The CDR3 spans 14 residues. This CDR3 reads CASSFGTKTDTQYF. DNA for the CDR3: TGTGCCAGCAGCTTTGGGACTAAGACAGATACGCAGTATTTT.

The CDR3 here is CASSLESSYNEQFF. The CDR3 DNA reads TGCGCCAGCAGCTTGGAAAGCTCTTACAATGAGCAGTTCTTC. The chain combines TRBV5-1 with TRBJ2-1; D not certain. The germline V and J ends were trimmed by 0 bases and 4 bases, with 8 bases remaining between them. The CDR3 totals 14 residues. Germline assignment: CDR1 SGHRS and CDR2 YFSETQ. The full variable domain, rest sourced from reference TRBV5-1 and TRBJ2-1, is KAGVTQTPRYLIKTRGQQVTLSCSPISGHRSVSWYQQTPGQGLQFLFEYFSETQRNKGNFPGRFSGRQFSNSRSEMNVSTLELGDSALYLCASSLESSYNEQFFGPGTRLTVL.

The CDR3 is CASRQGEYEQYF. Written as DNA, the CDR3 is TGTGCCAGCAGACAGGGAGAATACGAGCAGTACTTC. The chain is built from TRBV11-2 and TRBJ2-7; weak D call: TRBD1 (6 bases). The CDR3 sequence is 12 residues long. CDR1 is SGHAT, CDR2 FQNNGV, per germline. V lost 6 bases, J lost 4 bases, and 10 bases lay in between.

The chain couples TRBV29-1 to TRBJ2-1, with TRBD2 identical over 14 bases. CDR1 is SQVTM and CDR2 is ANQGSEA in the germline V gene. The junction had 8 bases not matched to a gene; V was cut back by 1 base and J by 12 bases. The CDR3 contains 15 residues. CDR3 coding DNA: TGCAGCGTTGAAGGACTAGCGGGAGGGTCACCAGGGCAGTTCTTC. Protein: CSVEGLAGGSPGQFF.

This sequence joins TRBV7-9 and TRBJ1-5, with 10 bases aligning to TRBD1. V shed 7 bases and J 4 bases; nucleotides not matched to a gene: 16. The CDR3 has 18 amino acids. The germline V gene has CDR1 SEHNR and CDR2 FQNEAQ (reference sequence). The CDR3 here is CASTTTGGLGGINQPQHF. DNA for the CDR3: TGTGCCAGCACCACGACAGGGGGCCTGGGAGGTATTAATCAGCCCCAGCATTTT. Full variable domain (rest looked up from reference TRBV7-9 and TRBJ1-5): DTGVSQNPRHKITKRGQNVTFRCDPISEHNRLYWYRQTLGQGPEFLTYFQNEAQLEKSRLLSDRFSAERPKGSFSTLEIQRTEQGDSAMYLCASTTTGGLGGINQPQHFGDGTRLSIL.

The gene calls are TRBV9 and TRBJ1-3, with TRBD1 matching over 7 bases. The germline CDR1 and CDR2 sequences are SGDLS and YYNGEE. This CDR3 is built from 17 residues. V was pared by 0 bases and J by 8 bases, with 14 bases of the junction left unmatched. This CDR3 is CASSVVILWGTGDTIYF. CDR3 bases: TGTGCCAGCAGCGTAGTTATCCTCTGGGGTACAGGGGACACCATATATTTT. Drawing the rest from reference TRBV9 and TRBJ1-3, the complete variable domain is DSGVTQTPKHLITATGQRVTLRCSPRSGDLSVYWYQQSLDQGLQFLIQYYNGEERAKGNILERFSAQQFPDLHSELNLSSLELGDSALYFCASSVVILWGTGDTIYFGEGSWLTVV.

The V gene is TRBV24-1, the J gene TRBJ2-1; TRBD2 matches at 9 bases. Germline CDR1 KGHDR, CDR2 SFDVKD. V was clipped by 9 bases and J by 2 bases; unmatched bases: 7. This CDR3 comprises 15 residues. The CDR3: CATGGAGGAYNEQFF. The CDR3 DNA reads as TGTGCCACCGGAGGGGCGGGGGGGGCCTACAATGAGCAGTTCTTC.

The CDR3 spells CASSQGTGGVWDEQFF. CDR3 DNA: TGTGCCAGCAGCCAAGGGACAGGGGGCGTTTGGGATGAGCAGTTCTTC. This chain uses TRBV4-2 with TRBJ2-1; 11 nucleotides agree with TRBD1. Per the germline V gene, CDR1 is LGHNA and CDR2 is YNFKEQ. Trimming at V came to 1 base and at J to 8 bases, leaving 7 bases not matched to a gene. The CDR3 is 16 amino acids.

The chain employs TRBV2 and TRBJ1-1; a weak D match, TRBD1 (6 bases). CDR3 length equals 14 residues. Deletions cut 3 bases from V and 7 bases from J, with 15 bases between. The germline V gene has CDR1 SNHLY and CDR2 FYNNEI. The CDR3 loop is CASSERGQGLEAFF. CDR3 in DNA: TGTGCCAGCAGTGAGAGAGGTCAGGGGCTTGAAGCTTTCTTT.

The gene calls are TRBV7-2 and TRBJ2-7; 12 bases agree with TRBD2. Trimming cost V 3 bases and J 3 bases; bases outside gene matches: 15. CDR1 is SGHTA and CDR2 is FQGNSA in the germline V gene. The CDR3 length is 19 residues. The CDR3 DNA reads TGTGCCAGCAGCTTCCTACCCCCGGGACTAGCGGGTATCAACTACGAGCAGTACTTC. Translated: CASSFLPPGLAGINYEQYF.

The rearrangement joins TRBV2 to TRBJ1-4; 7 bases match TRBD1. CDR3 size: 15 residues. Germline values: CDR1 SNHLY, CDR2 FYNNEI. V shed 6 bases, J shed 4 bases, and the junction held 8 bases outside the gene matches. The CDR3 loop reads CASSLGTELNEKLFF. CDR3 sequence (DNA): TGTGCCAGCAGCCTGGGGACAGAACTTAATGAAAAACTGTTTTTT. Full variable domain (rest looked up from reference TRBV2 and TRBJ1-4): EPEVTQTPSHQVTQMGQEVILRCVPISNHLYFYWYRQILGQKVEFLVSFYNNEISEKSEIFDDQFSVERPDGSNFTLKIRSTKLEDSAMYFCASSLGTELNEKLFFGSGTQLSVL.

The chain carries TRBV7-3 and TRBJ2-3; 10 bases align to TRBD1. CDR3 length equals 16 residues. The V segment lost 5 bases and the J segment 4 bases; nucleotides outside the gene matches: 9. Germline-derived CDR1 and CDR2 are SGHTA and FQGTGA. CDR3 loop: CASSKAGTGVADTQYF. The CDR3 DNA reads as TGTGCCAGCAGCAAAGCCGGGACAGGGGTAGCAGATACGCAGTATTTT.

In DNA, the CDR3 is TGTGCCAGCACCAAGGGGGGGGTGAAGGAAGAGACCCAGTACTTC. This sequence encodes CASTKGGVKEETQYF. The V gene is TRBV9, the J gene TRBJ2-5; D is perhaps TRBD2 (7 bases). The CDR3 sequence is 15 residues long. Looked up from germline, CDR1 is SGDLS and CDR2 is YYNGEE. Trimming removed 6 bases at V and 3 bases at J, with 18 bases between.

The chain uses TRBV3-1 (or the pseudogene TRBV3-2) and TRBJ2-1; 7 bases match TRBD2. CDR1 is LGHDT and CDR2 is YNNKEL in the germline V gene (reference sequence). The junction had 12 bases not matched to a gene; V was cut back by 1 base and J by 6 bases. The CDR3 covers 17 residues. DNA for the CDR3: TGTGCCAGCAGCCAAGTCCTCTCAAGCGGGATTGGCAATGAGCAGTTCTTC. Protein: CASSQVLSSGIGNEQFF.

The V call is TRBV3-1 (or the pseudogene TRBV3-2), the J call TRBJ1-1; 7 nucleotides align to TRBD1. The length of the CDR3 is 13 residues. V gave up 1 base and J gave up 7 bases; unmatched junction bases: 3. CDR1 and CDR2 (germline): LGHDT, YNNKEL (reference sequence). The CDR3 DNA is TGTGCCAGCAGCCAAGGTCAGGGGGGTGAAGCTTTCTTT. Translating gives CASSQGQGGEAFF.

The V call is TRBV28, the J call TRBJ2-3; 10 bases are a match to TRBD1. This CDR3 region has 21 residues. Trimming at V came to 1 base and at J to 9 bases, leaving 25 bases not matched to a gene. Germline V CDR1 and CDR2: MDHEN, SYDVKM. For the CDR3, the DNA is TGTGCCAGCAGTTTATTGTTCCGACAAACTGGGACAGGGGTGACATTGGGGACGCAGTATTTT. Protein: CASSLLFRQTGTGVTLGTQYF.

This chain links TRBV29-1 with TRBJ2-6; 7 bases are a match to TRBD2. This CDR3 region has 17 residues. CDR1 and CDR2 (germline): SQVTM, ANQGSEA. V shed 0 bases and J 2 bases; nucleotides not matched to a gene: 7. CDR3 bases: TGCAGCGTTGAAGACCCCAGGCGGGGGACTGGGGCCAACGTCCTGACTTTC. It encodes CSVEDPRRGTGANVLTF.

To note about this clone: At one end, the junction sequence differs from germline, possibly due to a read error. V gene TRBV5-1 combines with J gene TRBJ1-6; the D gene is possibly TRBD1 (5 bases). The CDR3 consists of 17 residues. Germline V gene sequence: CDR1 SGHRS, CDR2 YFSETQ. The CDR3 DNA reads TGTCGGGAGGGGCAACCCGAAAAAAGCTCCTATAATTCACCCCTCCACTTT. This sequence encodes CREGQPEKSSYNSPLHF.

The CDR3 is CSAGTQAQQFF. DNA for the CDR3: TGCAGTGCTGGGACTCAAGCCCAGCAGTTCTTC. The V call is TRBV20-1, the J call TRBJ2-1; TRBD2 might be the D (6 bases). Germline-derived CDR1 and CDR2 are DFQATT and SNEGSKA (reference sequence). Trimming left V 5 bases short and J 11 bases short, with 13 bases between. This CDR3 region has 11 residues.

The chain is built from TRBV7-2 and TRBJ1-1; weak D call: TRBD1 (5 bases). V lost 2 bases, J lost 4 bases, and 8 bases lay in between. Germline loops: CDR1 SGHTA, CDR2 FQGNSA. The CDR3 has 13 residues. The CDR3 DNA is TGTGCCAGCAGCTTATACCAGGGCACTGAAGCTTTCTTT. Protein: CASSLYQGTEAFF.

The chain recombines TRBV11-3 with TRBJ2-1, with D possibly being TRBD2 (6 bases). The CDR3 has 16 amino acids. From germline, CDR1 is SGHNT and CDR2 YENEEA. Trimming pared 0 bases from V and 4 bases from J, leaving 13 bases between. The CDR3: CASSLDRGLSYNEQFF. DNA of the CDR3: TGTGCCAGCAGCTTAGACCGGGGACTGTCATACAATGAGCAGTTCTTC.

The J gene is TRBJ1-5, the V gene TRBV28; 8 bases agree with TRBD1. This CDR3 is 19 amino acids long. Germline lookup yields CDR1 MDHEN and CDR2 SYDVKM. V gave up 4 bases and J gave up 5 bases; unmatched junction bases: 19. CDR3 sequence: CASSSIHPGQVLPDQPQHF. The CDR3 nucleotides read TGTGCCAGCAGTTCAATCCACCCGGGACAGGTCCTACCAGATCAGCCCCAGCATTTT.

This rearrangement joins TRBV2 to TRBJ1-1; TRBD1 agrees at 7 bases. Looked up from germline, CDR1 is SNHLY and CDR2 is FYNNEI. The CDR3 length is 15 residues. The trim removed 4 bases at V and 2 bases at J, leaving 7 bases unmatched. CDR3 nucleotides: TGTGCCAGCAGTGCTCGGACAGGCCCCAACACTGAAGCTTTCTTT. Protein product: CASSARTGPNTEAFF.